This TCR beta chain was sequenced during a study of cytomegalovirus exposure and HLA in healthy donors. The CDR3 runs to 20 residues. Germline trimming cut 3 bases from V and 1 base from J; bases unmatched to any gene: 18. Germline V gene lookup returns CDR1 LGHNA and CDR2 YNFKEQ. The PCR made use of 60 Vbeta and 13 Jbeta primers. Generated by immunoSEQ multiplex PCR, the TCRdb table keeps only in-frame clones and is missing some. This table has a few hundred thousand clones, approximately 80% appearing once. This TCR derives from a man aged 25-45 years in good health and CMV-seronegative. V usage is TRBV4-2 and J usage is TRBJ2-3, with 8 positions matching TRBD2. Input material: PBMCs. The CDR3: CASSQGERGSSSIGTDTQYF. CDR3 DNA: TGTGCCAGCAGCCAGGGGGAGCGGGGGTCCTCATCTATTGGCACAGATACGCAGTATTTT.